The 30 T cell receptor beta chains below were found in one sample sequenced in a study of T cells in Graves' hyperthyroidism and ophthalmopathy. The CDR3 regions of TCR beta were amplified from RNA transcripts. The TCR CDR3 was amplified in a first-round RT-PCR using the HTBI primer set. Via MiXCR, TCRdb re-called the multiplex PCR reads, giving one row per CDR3 protein. The sample has fewer than 450,000 distinct CDR3 sequences; roughly 15% are singletons. What was sequenced was blood. All receptors derive from a woman in her sixties with Graves' ophthalmopathy.

This clonotype was seen repeatedly, ten times or more. The rearrangement links TRBV11-2 to TRBJ2-7, with a weak D call TRBD2 (5 bases). Trimming left V 2 bases short and J 4 bases short, with 12 bases between. This CDR3 is built from 14 residues. CDR1 and CDR2 from the germline V gene are SGHAT and FQNNGV. CDR3 nucleotides: TGTGCCAGCAGCTTATTTAGCGCCACTTACGAGCAGTACTTC. Translation: CASSLFSATYEQYF. The full variable domain, in which reference TRBV11-2 and TRBJ2-7 provide the parts outside the CDR3, is EAGVAQSPRYKIIEKRQSVAFWCNPISGHATLYWYQQILGQGPKLLIQFQNNGVVDDSQLPKDRFSAERLKGVDSTLKIQPAKLEDSAVYLCASSLFSATYEQYFGPGTRLTVT.

This clonotype came up many times. The chain employs TRBV12-3 or TRBV12-4 and TRBJ2-3, with TRBD1 matching over 9 bases. V shed 4 bases and J 4 bases; nucleotides not matched to a gene: 12. The CDR3 extends over 17 amino acids. CDR3 region: CASSSDRGPTSPDTQYF. The CDR3 nucleotides are TGTGCCAGCAGTTCGGACAGGGGACCCACTAGCCCAGATACGCAGTATTTT.

There are many counts of this clonotype. The chain couples TRBV27 to TRBJ2-3, with 12 positions matching TRBD2. The CDR3 spans 16 residues. Germline V lookup: CDR1 MNHEY, CDR2 SMNVEV (reference sequence). The V segment lost 5 bases and the J segment 4 bases; nucleotides outside the gene matches: 7. This CDR3 is CASSLMTSGSSDTQYF. The CDR3 DNA reads as TGTGCCAGCAGTCTAATGACTAGCGGGAGCTCAGATACGCAGTATTTT.

In its sample, this clonotype was seen many times. This chain links TRBV11-2 with TRBJ2-6; weak D call: TRBD1 (6 bases). The CDR3 sequence is 15 residues long. Germline lookup yields CDR1 SGHAT and CDR2 FQNNGV. V lost 5 bases and J lost 4, with 12 bases in between. Written as DNA, the CDR3 is TGTGCCAGCAGCCCCAGGGGTTCCGGGGCCAACGTCCTGACTTTC. It specifies CASSPRGSGANVLTF.

This clonotype showed up many times. V usage is TRBV28 and J usage is TRBJ1-4; D may be TRBD1 (6 bases). The germline V gene has CDR1 MDHEN and CDR2 SYDVKM. This CDR3 contains 15 residues. V was trimmed by 4 bases and J by 8 bases, leaving 17 bases between them. The CDR3 protein is CASSSPTGDTEKLFF. The DNA of the CDR3 is TGTGCCAGCAGTTCACCGACAGGAGATACGGAAAAACTGTTTTTT.

The chain combines TRBV3-1 with TRBJ1-1, with D unclear. In germline, CDR1 is LGHDT, CDR2 YNNKEL (reference sequence). The CDR3 contains 14 residues. Trimming took 1 base from V and 1 from J, leaving 7 bases between them. The DNA of the CDR3 is TGTGCCAGCAGCCAAGTTTCTACGAACACTGAAGCTTTCTTT. Encoded protein: CASSQVSTNTEAFF.

In this sample, this clonotype turned up many times. V usage is TRBV5-5 and J usage is TRBJ1-4; 7 nucleotides agree with TRBD1. The CDR3 length is 15 residues. Germline V gene lookup returns CDR1 SGHKS and CDR2 YYEKEE (reference sequence). The J segment lost 5 bases and the V segment lost 0 bases, leaving 4 bases of the junction unmatched. The CDR3 coding sequence is TGTGCCAGCAGCTTGGCCCGACAGGGAAATGAAAAACTGTTTTTT. Residues: CASSLARQGNEKLFF. Drawing the rest from reference TRBV5-5 and TRBJ1-4, the complete variable domain is DAGVTQSPTHLIKTRGQQVTLRCSPISGHKSVSWYQQVLGQGPQFIFQYYEKEERGRGNFPDRFSARQFPNYSSELNVNALLLGDSALYLCASSLARQGNEKLFFGSGTQLSVL.

This chain connects TRBV9 to TRBJ2-7; TRBD2 agrees at 9 bases. The CDR3 runs 15 residues. Germline V gene lookup returns CDR1 SGDLS and CDR2 YYNGEE. J gave up 1 base and V 3 bases, and 5 bases lay outside the gene matches. This CDR3 reads CASSGLADQSYEQYF. The CDR3 DNA sequence: TGTGCCAGCAGCGGACTAGCGGACCAATCCTACGAGCAGTACTTC.

This sequence joins TRBV29-1 and TRBJ2-1; 11 positions agree with TRBD2. CDR1 and CDR2 (germline): SQVTM, ANQGSEA. The length of the CDR3 is 14 residues. Trimming cost V 8 bases and J 5 bases; bases outside gene matches: 8. CDR3 region: CSLQLAGADNEQFF. In nucleotides, the CDR3 is TGCAGCTTACAACTAGCGGGAGCGGACAATGAGCAGTTCTTC.

The genes are TRBV4-1 and TRBJ2-1; 8 bases align to TRBD2. CDR1 and CDR2 from the germline V gene are MGHRA and YSYEKL. Trimming removed 6 bases from V and 8 bases from J; junction bases left unmatched: 12. The CDR3 spans 15 residues. Here the CDR3 DNA reads TGCGCCAGCAGGATAACTAGCGGTTTCTCGGATGAGCAGTTCTTC. Amino acids: CASRITSGFSDEQFF.

This clonotype has ten or more counts. V usage is TRBV7-9 and J usage is TRBJ1-1, with D perhaps TRBD1 (6 bases). This CDR3 is 13 amino acids long. Trimming left V 5 bases short and J 7 bases short, with 14 bases between. Germline values: CDR1 SEHNR, CDR2 FQNEAQ (reference sequence). CDR3 nucleotides: TGTGCCAGCAGCATAAGTGGACAGATTGAAGCTTTCTTT. As protein: CASSISGQIEAFF.

This clonotype was found many times. CDR3 sequence (DNA): TGTGCCAGCAGCTTAGTACAGGGTCGGCTAGCGGGAGTCGTCTACGAGCAGTACTTC. Translation: CASSLVQGRLAGVVYEQYF. The V gene is TRBV7-9, the J gene TRBJ2-7; 10 positions agree with TRBD2. Per germline, CDR1 SEHNR and CDR2 FQNEAQ (reference sequence). The CDR3 has 19 amino acids. V lost 1 base, J lost 3 bases, and 15 bases stayed unmatched.

At least ten counts were recorded for this clonotype. The V call is TRBV10-3, the J call TRBJ1-5, with TRBD1 matching over 7 bases. Germline assignment: CDR1 ENHRY and CDR2 SYGVKD. The CDR3 length is 15 residues. The V gene end was trimmed by 9 bases and the J gene end by 3 bases; junction bases not matched to a gene: 11. The CDR3 DNA sequence: TGTGCCATATCGATGGAAGGGGGCCCCAATCAGCCCCAGCATTTT. It encodes CAISMEGGPNQPQHF.

This clonotype was counted ten times or more. V gene TRBV6-1 combines with J gene TRBJ2-1; 7 bases map to TRBD1. The ends lost 6 bases at V and 3 bases at J; junction bases unmatched: 11. The CDR3 has 16 amino acids. Germline V gene sequence: CDR1 MNHNS, CDR2 SASEGT. CDR3 DNA: TGTGCCAGCAGAAGCGTGACAGGGAGCCGCTACAATGAGCAGTTCTTC. It is translated as CASRSVTGSRYNEQFF.

This clonotype was observed at least ten times. The V and J genes are TRBV27 and TRBJ2-1; no clear D gene. The CDR3 is made up of 14 amino acids. Germline V gene lookup returns CDR1 MNHEY and CDR2 SMNVEV (reference sequence). V lost 2 bases and J 3 bases, leaving 8 bases between the germline ends. The CDR3 is CASSLGPNYNEQFF. DNA of the CDR3: TGTGCCAGCAGTTTAGGGCCGAACTACAATGAGCAGTTCTTC.

V and J are TRBV4-1 and TRBJ2-6; 8 bases map to TRBD1. CDR1 is MGHRA, CDR2 YSYEKL, per germline. The CDR3 is 19 residues long. V lost 1 base and J lost 2; bases outside the gene matches: 10. The CDR3 sequence is CASSQGSWDRPTGANVLTF. The DNA of the CDR3 is TGCGCCAGCAGCCAAGGTTCATGGGACAGGCCAACTGGGGCCAACGTCCTGACTTTC.

V usage is TRBV7-8 and J usage is TRBJ2-1; TRBD2 matches at 9 bases. After removal of 4 bases from V and 8 bases from J, the junction contained 6 bases not matched to a gene. The CDR3 loop spans 14 amino acids. Per germline, CDR1 SGHVS and CDR2 FQNEAQ. CDR3 residues: CASSYATSGYEQFF. In nucleotides, the CDR3 is TGTGCCAGCAGCTATGCGACTAGCGGCTATGAGCAGTTCTTC.

This clonotype has at least ten counts. The rearrangement uses TRBV28 and TRBJ2-2, with D tentatively TRBD2 (5 bases). The CDR3 sequence is 16 residues long. Germline CDR1 and CDR2: MDHEN and SYDVKM. V was shortened by 3 bases and J by 3 bases, with 14 bases between the two germline ends. The CDR3 bases are TGTGCCAGCAGTTTCGGTCCTAGCCGCTACACCGGGGAGCTGTTTTTT. It is translated as CASSFGPSRYTGELFF. The complete variable domain, with remaining parts taken from reference TRBV28 and TRBJ2-2, reads DVKVTQSSRYLVKRTGEKVFLECVQDMDHENMFWYRQDPGLGLRLIYFSYDVKMKEKGDIPEGYSVSREKKERFSLILESASTNQTSMYLCASSFGPSRYTGELFFGEGSRLTVL.

This clonotype was found many times. The V call is TRBV27, the J call TRBJ2-6; no clear D gene. CDR1 and CDR2 from the germline V gene are MNHEY and SMNVEV (reference sequence). CDR3 length: 15 amino acids. V was cut by 2 bases and J by 2 bases, with 7 bases left in between. CDR3 protein: CASSLGRAGANVLTF. The DNA of the CDR3 is TGTGCCAGCAGTTTAGGTAGGGCTGGGGCCAACGTCCTGACTTTC.

This clonotype was observed many times. This chain joins TRBV12-3 or TRBV12-4 and TRBJ1-4; 8 nucleotides align to TRBD1. The CDR3 is 15 amino acids. J gave up 2 bases and V 5 bases, and 4 bases lay outside the gene matches. CDR3 nucleotides: TGTGCCAGCAGTGCCGGACAGGGCACTAATGAAAAACTGTTTTTT. It codes for CASSAGQGTNEKLFF.

Turning to this clonotype: Just one base apart from a much larger clone, this may be a read error. The DNA of the CDR3 is TGCGCCAGCGGCCCCGGGACCTTGGGCAATGAGCAGTTCTTC. As protein: CASGPGTLGNEQFF. V gene TRBV4-1 combines with J gene TRBJ2-1, with D perhaps matching TRBD1 or TRBD2 (5 bases each). This CDR3 is built from 14 residues. Germline CDR1 MGHRA, CDR2 YSYEKL. With 8 bases removed from V and 6 bases from J, the gap between germline ends came to 17 bases.

The chain uses TRBV27 and TRBJ2-1; 8 bases agree with TRBD2. The CDR3 is 14 residues long. Germline CDR1 MNHEY, CDR2 SMNVEV (reference sequence). The J segment lost 10 bases and the V segment lost 3 bases, leaving 8 bases of the junction unmatched. As DNA, the CDR3 is TGTGCCAGCAGTTTGAGGCTAGCGGGTAACGAGCAGTTCTTC. It encodes CASSLRLAGNEQFF.

This clonotype is a singleton in its sample. The chain joins TRBV3-1 to TRBJ2-1; tentative D call: TRBD2 (6 bases). This CDR3 is 15 amino acids long. The germline CDR1 and CDR2 sequences are LGHDT and YNNKEL (reference sequence). The V gene lost 4 bases and the J gene lost 4 bases, with 14 bases spanning the gap. CDR3 region: CASSLLATNYNEQFF. In DNA, the CDR3 is TGTGCCAGCAGCCTCCTAGCGACCAATTACAATGAGCAGTTCTTC.

Of note for this clonotype: A read error may produce the germline difference seen at one junction end. This chain uses TRBV12-3 or TRBV12-4 with TRBJ1-1, with no clear D. The CDR3 runs to 15 residues. The CDR3 loop reads CASSTTTPRGSEALF. The DNA for the CDR3 is TGTGCCAGCAGTACAACGACGCCCCGAGGATCTGAAGCTCTCTTT.

This clonotype was picked up many times. V and J are TRBV10-3 and TRBJ2-3, with 8 bases lining up with TRBD2. CDR3 length: 16 residues. Germline V gives CDR1 ENHRY, CDR2 SYGVKD. The junction had 12 bases not matched to a gene; V was cut back by 10 bases and J by 0 bases. The CDR3 loop reads CATAIGGAGSTDTQYF. The CDR3 DNA reads as TGTGCCACCGCGATCGGGGGGGCCGGGAGCACAGATACGCAGTATTTT.

The chain has TRBV4-1 and TRBJ2-3; TRBD2 matches at 10 bases. With V trimmed by 11 bases and J by 6 bases, 11 bases remained unmatched. Germline lookup yields CDR1 MGHRA and CDR2 YSYEKL. CDR3 size: 14 residues. The CDR3 spells CAAGAGGIGDTQYF. The CDR3 DNA sequence: TGCGCCGCAGGAGCGGGAGGGATAGGTGATACGCAGTATTTT.

This clonotype was recorded at least ten times. The CDR3 is CASSQVWGSTNEKLFF. The CDR3 DNA sequence: TGTGCCAGCAGCCAAGTCTGGGGGTCGACTAATGAAAAACTGTTTTTT. This chain joins TRBV3-1 and TRBJ1-4; D possibly corresponds to TRBD1 (5 bases). Trimming stripped 1 base from V and 2 bases from J, with 11 bases between. From germline, CDR1 is LGHDT and CDR2 YNNKEL (reference sequence). The CDR3 is made up of 16 amino acids. Complete variable domain (other parts from reference TRBV3-1 and TRBJ1-4): DTAVSQTPKYLVTQMGNDKSIKCEQNLGHDTMYWYKQDSKKFLKIMFSYNNKELIINETVPNRFSPKSPDKAHLNLHINSLELGDSAVYFCASSQVWGSTNEKLFFGSGTQLSVL.

This clonotype was seen at least ten times. The chain recombines TRBV27 with TRBJ2-3; 7 bases are shared with TRBD1. Germline CDR1 and CDR2: MNHEY and SMNVEV (reference sequence). V dropped 7 bases and J dropped 1; count of bases not matched to a gene: 2. The CDR3 consists of 13 residues. The CDR3 is CASMGQRTDTQYF. The CDR3 nucleotides read TGTGCCAGCATGGGACAGCGCACAGATACGCAGTATTTT.

About this clonotype: Compared with germline, one end of the junction differs, possibly owing to a read error. The chain uses TRBV7-9 and TRBJ2-5, with TRBD2 matching 7 bases. This CDR3 has 14 amino acids. CDR1 and CDR2 from the germline V gene are SEHNR and FQNEAQ (reference sequence). The CDR3: CVSSPPSGQETQYF. The DNA for the CDR3 is TGTGTCAGCAGCCCTCCTAGCGGACAAGAGACCCAGTACTTC.

This chain uses TRBV7-9 with TRBJ2-3; no clear D gene. V was trimmed by 2 bases and J by 4 bases, leaving 13 bases between them. Germline CDR1 and CDR2: SEHNR and FQNEAQ (reference sequence). CDR3 length: 15 amino acids. The CDR3 is CASSLLSQEADTQYF. CDR3 nucleotide sequence: TGTGCCAGCAGCTTATTGTCTCAAGAGGCAGATACGCAGTATTTT.